A single sample is the source of the 29 T cell receptor beta chains below, sequenced in a study of blood T cell repertoires in COVID-19. TCRdb keeps only in-frame clones here, not all; method: immunoSEQ multiplex PCR. The table records 63,000 or so clones, nearly 90% of them present only once. The sample was peripheral blood. These receptors originate from a man between 60 and 75 years old with acute or convalescent COVID-19.

The J gene is TRBJ2-2, the V gene TRBV7-2, with unresolved D. The V gene lost 3 bases and the J gene lost 4 bases, with 15 bases spanning the gap. The CDR3 contains 16 residues. CDR1 is SGHTA and CDR2 is FQGNSA in the germline V gene. The CDR3 nucleotides read TGTGCCAGCAGCTTTCGTGCATCGCGCGGCACCGGGGAGCTGTTTTTT. Translating it yields CASSFRASRGTGELFF.

Comment on this clone: This sample includes further DNA sequences coding for the same CDR3. The chain links TRBV3-1 (or the pseudogene TRBV3-2) to TRBJ1-5; unclear D gene. The V gene lost 1 base and the J gene lost 0 bases, with 7 bases spanning the gap. Germline V gene data show CDR1 as LGHDT and CDR2 as YNNKEL (reference sequence). The length of the CDR3 is 15 residues. The DNA of the CDR3 is TGTGCCAGCAGCCAAGGCCAGGATAGCAATCAGCCCCAGCATTTT. This encodes CASSQGQDSNQPQHF.

The chain employs TRBV24-1 and TRBJ1-5, with 8 bases fitting TRBD1. Germline V gene sequence: CDR1 KGHDR, CDR2 SFDVKD. The CDR3 totals 15 residues. V lost 2 bases and J lost 6; bases outside the gene matches: 5. The CDR3 region has the DNA TGTGCCACCAGTGATTCCCGGACAGGGAGTCAGCCCCAGCATTTT. It specifies CATSDSRTGSQPQHF.

The V gene is TRBV19, the J gene TRBJ1-6, with D hard to call. There are 21 residues in the CDR3. Trimming removed 1 base from V and 0 bases from J, with 22 bases in between. In germline, CDR1 is LNHDA, CDR2 SQIVND (reference sequence). CDR3: CASSIGRREVHSSSYNSPLHF. DNA of the CDR3: TGTGCCAGTAGTATAGGGCGAAGAGAGGTGCACTCGAGCTCCTATAATTCACCCCTCCACTTT.

The chain uses TRBV6-5 and TRBJ1-6; no clear D. Germline CDR1 is MNHEY and CDR2 is SVGAGI. The V end was cut by 6 bases, the J end by 9 bases, with 18 bases between. The CDR3 sequence is 15 residues long. The CDR3, as DNA: TGTGCCAGCAGGGTAGACCCGGGAAGGAGTTCACCCCTCCACTTT. Its translation: CASRVDPGRSSPLHF.

The chain has TRBV11-2 and TRBJ1-4; no clear D gene. This CDR3 spans 16 amino acids. Germline assignment: CDR1 SGHAT and CDR2 FQNNGV. V dropped 5 bases and J dropped 0 bases, with 13 bases sitting between them. CDR3 loop: CASSRPTLATNEKLFF. The CDR3 bases are TGTGCCAGCAGCCGTCCGACACTTGCAACTAATGAAAAACTGTTTTTT. Full variable domain (remainder filled in from reference TRBV11-2 and TRBJ1-4): EAGVAQSPRYKIIEKRQSVAFWCNPISGHATLYWYQQILGQGPKLLIQFQNNGVVDDSQLPKDRFSAERLKGVDSTLKIQPAKLEDSAVYLCASSRPTLATNEKLFFGSGTQLSVL.

The gene calls are TRBV14 and TRBJ2-3; 7 nucleotides agree with TRBD2. V was pared by 1 base and J by 7 bases, with 5 bases of the junction left unmatched. Per germline, CDR1 SGHDN and CDR2 FVKESK. This CDR3 is 14 amino acids long. The CDR3 reads CASSQGTRGNTQYF. Written as DNA, the CDR3 is TGTGCCAGCAGCCAAGGGACTAGGGGAAATACGCAGTATTTT.

The chain carries TRBV10-3 and TRBJ1-1; 7 bases line up with TRBD1. The CDR3 sequence is 15 residues long. The ends lost 10 bases at V and 0 bases at J; junction bases unmatched: 11. The germline gives CDR1 ENHRY, CDR2 SYGVKD. The CDR3 sequence is CATNPAGQLNTEAFF. CDR3 bases: TGTGCCACCAATCCTGCGGGACAGTTGAACACTGAAGCTTTCTTT.

The V call is TRBV5-6, the J call TRBJ1-6; D might be TRBD1 (5 bases). The CDR3 spans 14 residues. Between the trimmed V and J ends, which lost 6 bases and 7 bases, there was a span of 14 bases. Looked up from germline, CDR1 is SGHDT and CDR2 is YYEEEE. Here the CDR3 reads CASTQWGGNSPLHF. In DNA, the CDR3 is TGTGCCAGCACCCAATGGGGCGGAAATTCACCCCTCCACTTT.

The rearrangement uses TRBV7-9 and TRBJ2-3; TRBD2 aligns across 7 bases. There are 17 residues in the CDR3. The trim removed 0 bases at V and 0 bases at J, leaving 6 bases unmatched. Germline CDR1 is SEHNR and CDR2 is FQNEAQ (reference sequence). The CDR3 DNA sequence: TGTGCCAGCAGCTTAGCCGGCCGGGGGGTAAGCACAGATACGCAGTATTTT. This gives the protein CASSLAGRGVSTDTQYF.

This clone was picked up a small number of times. The V call is TRBV27, the J call TRBJ1-5; 7 bases map to TRBD1. V shed 5 bases and J 0 bases; nucleotides not matched to a gene: 4. Germline V CDR1 and CDR2: MNHEY, SMNVEV (reference sequence). The CDR3 is 15 amino acids. The CDR3 loop reads CASSLDRASNQPQHF. The CDR3 region has the DNA TGTGCCAGCAGTCTCGACAGGGCTAGCAATCAGCCCCAGCATTTT.

This chain uses TRBV7-8 with TRBJ1-2; 7 bases map to TRBD1. CDR3 length: 13 amino acids. Unmatched junction bases numbered 6, after V lost 4 bases and J lost 7 bases. From germline, CDR1 is SGHVS and CDR2 FQNEAQ. The CDR3 protein is CASSSQGFAGYTF. The CDR3 DNA is TGTGCCAGCAGCTCACAGGGGTTTGCTGGCTACACCTTC.

The chain couples TRBV6-2 or TRBV6-3 to TRBJ2-5, with D possibly TRBD1 on 6 matching bases. Trimming took off 4 bases at V and 0 bases at J, with 9 bases between the two ends. The CDR3 has 14 residues. Germline CDR1 and CDR2: MNHEY and SVGEGT. CDR3 sequence reads: CASSSTGNQETQYF. The CDR3 region has the DNA TGTGCCAGCAGTTCCACAGGGAACCAAGAGACCCAGTACTTC.

This clone is a singleton in its sample. The gene calls are TRBV5-5 and TRBJ2-3, with D hard to call. The ends were cut back, 4 bases at V and 2 bases at J, with 14 bases in the middle. CDR1 SGHKS and CDR2 YYEKEE come from the germline V gene (reference sequence). The CDR3 covers 15 residues. The CDR3 DNA reads TGTGCCAGCAGCCCACGGCCTACAGCCACAGATACGCAGTATTTT. Amino acid sequence: CASSPRPTATDTQYF.

This chain connects TRBV2 to TRBJ2-3, with D possibly being TRBD1 (5 bases). The CDR3 totals 15 residues. CDR1 is SNHLY, CDR2 FYNNEI, per germline. Trimming pared 8 bases from V and 0 bases from J, leaving 15 bases between. The CDR3 region is CASATEFLSTDTQYF. The CDR3 nucleotides are TGTGCCAGCGCGACAGAATTCCTCAGCACAGATACGCAGTATTTT.

The V gene is TRBV29-1, the J gene TRBJ1-2; possible D gene TRBD1, 6 bases. Between the trimmed V and J ends, which lost 4 bases and 5 bases, there was a span of 14 bases. The CDR3 has 13 amino acids. Germline V gene data show CDR1 as SQVTM and CDR2 as ANQGSEA. CDR3: CSVVGTTLYGYTF. The CDR3, as DNA: TGCAGCGTTGTAGGGACAACTTTATATGGCTACACCTTC.

V is TRBV11-3 and J is TRBJ2-1; weak D call: TRBD1 (6 bases). The germline V gene encodes CDR1 SGHNT and CDR2 YENEEA. The CDR3 has 14 residues. Trimming cost V 4 bases and J 2 bases, with 9 bases left between them. As DNA, the CDR3 is TGTGCCAGCAGCTCCCGGGACACCTACAATGAGCAGTTCTTC. Amino acids: CASSSRDTYNEQFF.

The chain is built from TRBV30 and TRBJ2-7, with 8 bases that match TRBD1. The CDR3 covers 14 residues. Looked up from germline, CDR1 is GTSNPN and CDR2 is SVGIG (reference sequence). V was clipped by 3 bases and J by 4 bases; unmatched bases: 8. CDR3 sequence: CAWRTQGAGYEQYF. CDR3 bases: TGTGCCTGGAGGACGCAGGGGGCGGGGTACGAGCAGTACTTC.

The chain recombines TRBV5-1 with TRBJ2-3; 7 bases map to TRBD1. V lost 3 bases to trimming and J lost 3 bases; unmatched junction nucleotides: 7. The CDR3 is 15 residues long. The V gene's germline CDR1 is SGHRS and CDR2 YFSETQ. The CDR3 loop is CASSSEGARTDTQYF. CDR3 bases: TGCGCCAGCAGCTCCGAGGGGGCGCGAACAGATACGCAGTATTTT.

The CDR3, as DNA: TGTGCCAGCAGCTTAGACGGACAGCGCTATCAGCCCCAGCATTTT. Its protein product is CASSLDGQRYQPQHF. The chain has TRBV7-2 and TRBJ1-5, with D perhaps TRBD1 (6 bases). The CDR3 runs to 15 residues. V lost 1 base to trimming and J lost 5 bases, with 12 bases between them. CDR1 and CDR2 (germline): SGHTA, FQGNSA.

The rearrangement joins TRBV4-1 to TRBJ1-1; D ambiguous. Trimming pared 0 bases from V and 1 base from J, leaving 12 bases between. The V gene's germline CDR1 is MGHRA and CDR2 YSYEKL. This CDR3 region has 16 residues. The CDR3 region has the DNA TGCGCCAGCAGCCAAGAGACTGCGAGGTCGAACACTGAAGCTTTCTTT. It is translated as CASSQETARSNTEAFF.

The V and J genes are TRBV7-8 and TRBJ2-3; TRBD2 aligns across 16 bases. Germline V gene sequence: CDR1 SGHVS, CDR2 FQNEAQ. V dropped 1 base and J dropped 8; count of bases not matched to a gene: 3. The CDR3 contains 16 residues. The CDR3 DNA reads as TGTGCCAGCAGCTTAGATGGGACTAGCGGGGGGGTTACGCAGTATTTT. This gives the protein CASSLDGTSGGVTQYF.

The gene calls are TRBV4-2 and TRBJ2-3; 12 positions agree with TRBD2. This CDR3 contains 16 residues. V dropped 3 bases and J dropped 5; count of bases not matched to a gene: 6. The germline V gene encodes CDR1 LGHNA and CDR2 YNFKEQ. Here the CDR3 DNA reads TGTGCCAGCAGCCAGGCTAGCGGGGGGGCGGGAGATACGCAGTATTTT. This translates into CASSQASGGAGDTQYF.

J is TRBJ1-3 and V is TRBV6-6, with 7 nucleotides matching TRBD1. After removal of 0 bases from V and 2 bases from J, the junction contained 4 bases not matched to a gene. Germline CDR1 MNHNY, CDR2 SVGAGI (reference sequence). The CDR3 loop spans 16 amino acids. The CDR3 is CASSYSTTGPGNTIYF. The DNA of the CDR3 is TGTGCCAGCAGTTACTCTACGACAGGGCCTGGAAACACCATATATTTT.

The gene calls are TRBV11-2 and TRBJ2-2; D might be TRBD1 (6 bases). There are 14 residues in the CDR3. Trimming shortened V by 1 base and J by 4 bases, and 7 bases separated the two germline ends. The germline V gene encodes CDR1 SGHAT and CDR2 FQNNGV. The CDR3 coding sequence is TGTGCCAGCAGCTTAGGGGGGCGCACCGGGGAGCTGTTTTTT. This translates into CASSLGGRTGELFF.

V and J are TRBV6-2 or TRBV6-3 and TRBJ1-6; 8 bases are shared with TRBD1. V dropped 6 bases and J dropped 1; count of bases not matched to a gene: 14. The length of the CDR3 is 19 residues. Germline CDR1 MNHEY, CDR2 SVGEGT. CDR3 in amino acids: CASSPNDRGSFSYNSPLHF. The CDR3 region has the DNA TGTGCCAGCAGCCCTAATGACAGGGGCAGTTTTTCCTATAATTCACCCCTCCACTTT.

Points on this clone: The sample carries other DNA sequences with the same CDR3. J is TRBJ1-1 and V is TRBV29-1, with 7 positions matching TRBD1. The length of the CDR3 is 12 residues. Trimming at V came to 6 bases and at J to 1 base, leaving 2 bases not matched to a gene. CDR1 is SQVTM and CDR2 is ANQGSEA in the germline V gene. CDR3 sequence: CSVRTGNTEAFF. The CDR3 DNA reads TGCAGCGTGAGGACAGGGAACACTGAAGCTTTCTTT.

This clone has only a few counts. This chain joins TRBV24-1 and TRBJ1-1; D not certain. Trimming pared 5 bases from V and 1 base from J, leaving 13 bases between. The V gene's germline CDR1 is KGHDR and CDR2 SFDVKD. This CDR3 is 15 amino acids long. The DNA for the CDR3 is TGTGCCACCAGTGCCGGGTGGGGAGGGAACACTGAAGCTTTCTTT. As protein: CATSAGWGGNTEAFF.

The chain couples TRBV9 to TRBJ1-1; D is uncertain. The length of the CDR3 is 15 residues. Germline V CDR1 and CDR2: SGDLS, YYNGEE. Trimming cost V 0 bases and J 3 bases, with 12 bases left between them. The CDR3, as DNA: TGTGCCAGCAGCGTAGATGTGGGGAGGGACACTGAAGCTTTCTTT. Protein sequence: CASSVDVGRDTEAFF.